A selection of T cell receptor beta chains follows, all from one sample in a study of shared clonotypes between healthy human individuals. Assay used: immunoSEQ multiplex PCR; TCRdb lists only in-frame clones, some missing. The data hold more than 600,000 clones, with about 90% observed a single time. The material sequenced was naive CD8+ T cells sorted from blood. Receptors were obtained from a young man in good health. CDR3s leave out the opening cysteine and the closing phenylalanine or tryptophan.

j_gene: TRBJ1-2
v_gene: TRBV6-4
CDR3aa: ASSDPEGLYGYT

j_gene: TRBJ2-7
v_gene: TRBV28
CDR3aa: ASSFLGQLYEQY

j_gene: TRBJ2-7
v_gene: TRBV4-1
CDR3aa: ASSQAMKGEQY

j_gene: TRBJ2-5
v_gene: TRBV7-9
CDR3aa: ASSYPTSGRLQETQY

j_gene: TRBJ2-5
v_gene: TRBV28
CDR3aa: ASSLWRGQGKDQETQY

j_gene: TRBJ2-1
v_gene: TRBV7-9
CDR3aa: ASSLVPSGRALRNEQF

j_gene: TRBJ2-1
v_gene: TRBV5-1
CDR3aa: ASSSEGMDEQF

j_gene: TRBJ2-1
v_gene: TRBV7-3
CDR3aa: ASSLNWGEQF

j_gene: TRBJ1-2
v_gene: TRBV6-5
CDR3aa: ASSNGGGYGYT

j_gene: TRBJ2-5
v_gene: TRBV7-8
CDR3aa: ASSLAPSGLETQY

j_gene: TRBJ1-5
v_gene: TRBV10-2
CDR3aa: ASSSDRPYQPQH

j_gene: TRBJ2-1
v_gene: TRBV27
CDR3aa: ASISLGRNEQF

j_gene: TRBJ2-2
v_gene: TRBV28
CDR3aa: ASTNLGLAGNTGELF

j_gene: TRBJ2-5
v_gene: TRBV4-3
CDR3aa: ASSQGAGLEETQY

j_gene: TRBJ1-1
v_gene: TRBV2
CDR3aa: ASSDHEAF

j_gene: TRBJ2-4
v_gene: TRBV2
CDR3aa: ASSPRSAGLAKNIQY

j_gene: TRBJ2-1
v_gene: TRBV19
CDR3aa: ASSIGGGPPINEQF

j_gene: TRBJ2-7
v_gene: TRBV25-1
CDR3aa: ASSDLAAGSLYEQY

j_gene: TRBJ1-1
v_gene: TRBV7-9
CDR3aa: ASSSWGTEAF

j_gene: TRBJ1-2
v_gene: TRBV15
CDR3aa: ATSRPIRDGYT

j_gene: TRBJ1-1
v_gene: TRBV27
CDR3aa: ASSLGTGNTEAF

j_gene: TRBJ2-5
v_gene: TRBV29-1
CDR3aa: SVEAGGGGKTQY

j_gene: TRBJ1-5
v_gene: TRBV7-9
CDR3aa: ASSLDAGRHEPQH

j_gene: TRBJ1-1
v_gene: TRBV19
CDR3aa: ASSIDQDMNTEAF

j_gene: TRBJ1-5
v_gene: TRBV4-1
CDR3aa: ASSQGTDGNQPQH

j_gene: TRBJ1-1
v_gene: TRBV7-9
CDR3aa: ASSFTRTEAF

j_gene: TRBJ2-1
v_gene: TRBV9
CDR3aa: ASSVDGGGSAEQF

j_gene: TRBJ2-3
v_gene: TRBV19
CDR3aa: ASSIIADISTDTQY

j_gene: TRBJ2-5
v_gene: TRBV11-3
CDR3aa: ASSLRSEETQY